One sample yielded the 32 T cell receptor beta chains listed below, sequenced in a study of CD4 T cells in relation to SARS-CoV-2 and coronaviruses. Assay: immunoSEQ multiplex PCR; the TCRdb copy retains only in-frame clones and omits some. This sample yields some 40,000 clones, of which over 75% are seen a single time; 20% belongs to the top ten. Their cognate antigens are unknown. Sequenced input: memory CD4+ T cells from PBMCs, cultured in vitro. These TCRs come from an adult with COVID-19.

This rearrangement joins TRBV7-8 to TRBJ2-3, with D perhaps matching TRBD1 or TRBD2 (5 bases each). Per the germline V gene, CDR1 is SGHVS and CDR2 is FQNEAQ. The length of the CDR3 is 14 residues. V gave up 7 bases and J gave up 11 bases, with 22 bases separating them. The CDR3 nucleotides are TGTGCCAGCACCGTGGGACCTACCAGTAAGATGCAGTATTTT. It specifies CASTVGPTSKMQYF. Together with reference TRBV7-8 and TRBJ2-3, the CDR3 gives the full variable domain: GAGVSQSPRYKVAKRGQDVALRCDPISGHVSLFWYQQALGQGPEFLTYFQNEAQLDKSGLPSDRFFAERPEGSVSTLKIQRTQQEDSAVYLCASTVGPTSKMQYFGPGTRLTVL.

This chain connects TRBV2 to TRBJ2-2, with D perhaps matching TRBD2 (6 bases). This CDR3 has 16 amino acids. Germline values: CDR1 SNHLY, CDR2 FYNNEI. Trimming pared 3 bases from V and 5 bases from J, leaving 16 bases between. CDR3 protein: CASSDSGVPGTGELFF. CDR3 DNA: TGTGCCAGCAGTGATTCGGGGGTCCCGGGTACCGGGGAGCTGTTTTTT.

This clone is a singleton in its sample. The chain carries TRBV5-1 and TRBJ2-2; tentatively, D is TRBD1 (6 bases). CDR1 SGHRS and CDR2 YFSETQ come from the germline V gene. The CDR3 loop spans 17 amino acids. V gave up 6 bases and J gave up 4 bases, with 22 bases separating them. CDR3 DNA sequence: TGCGCCAGCACCGGGGACACCCTTCCATCGGGCACCGGGGAGCTGTTTTTT. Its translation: CASTGDTLPSGTGELFF.

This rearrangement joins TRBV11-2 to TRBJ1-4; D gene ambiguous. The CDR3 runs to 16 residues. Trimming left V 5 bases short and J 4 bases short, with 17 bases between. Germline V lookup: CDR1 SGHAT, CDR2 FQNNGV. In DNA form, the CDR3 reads TGTGCCAGCAGCCCCGAAGGAAAACCTAATAATGAAAAACTGTTTTTT. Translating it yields CASSPEGKPNNEKLFF.

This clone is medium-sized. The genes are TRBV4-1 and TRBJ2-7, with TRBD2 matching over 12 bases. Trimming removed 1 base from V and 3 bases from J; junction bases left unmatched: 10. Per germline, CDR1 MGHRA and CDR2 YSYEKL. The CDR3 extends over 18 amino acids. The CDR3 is CASSQVFLTSGSVYEQYF. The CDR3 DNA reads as TGCGCCAGCAGCCAAGTTTTCTTGACTAGCGGGAGCGTCTACGAGCAGTACTTC.

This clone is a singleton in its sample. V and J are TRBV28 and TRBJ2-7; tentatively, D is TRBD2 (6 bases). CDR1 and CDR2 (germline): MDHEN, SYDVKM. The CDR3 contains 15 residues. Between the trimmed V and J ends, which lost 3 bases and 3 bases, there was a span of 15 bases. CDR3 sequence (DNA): TGTGCCAGCAGTTTTCTTGCGGGAACCCGCTACGAGCAGTACTTC. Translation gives CASSFLAGTRYEQYF.

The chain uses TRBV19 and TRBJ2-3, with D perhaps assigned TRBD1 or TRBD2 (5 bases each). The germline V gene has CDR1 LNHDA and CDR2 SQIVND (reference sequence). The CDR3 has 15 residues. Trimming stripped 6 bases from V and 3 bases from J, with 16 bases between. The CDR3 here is CASRPGRRLTDTQYF. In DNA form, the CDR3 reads TGTGCCAGTAGGCCGGGACGCCGGCTAACAGATACGCAGTATTTT.

CDR3 DNA sequence: TGTGCCAGCACCAGTAACGTGAACACTGAAGCTTTCTTT. This codes for CASTSNVNTEAFF. The chain is built from TRBV18 and TRBJ1-1; D uncertain. The V gene lost 8 bases and the J gene lost 0 bases, with 10 bases spanning the gap. Germline CDR1 is KGHSH and CDR2 is LQKENI. This CDR3 has 13 residues.

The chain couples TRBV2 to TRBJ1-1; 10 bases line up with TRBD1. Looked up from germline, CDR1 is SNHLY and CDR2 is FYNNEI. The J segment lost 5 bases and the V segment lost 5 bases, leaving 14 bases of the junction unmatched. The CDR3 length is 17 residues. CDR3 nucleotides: TGTGCCAGCAGTACGGACAGGGGGGGAAGGGGTAGGACTGAAGCTTTCTTT. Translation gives CASSTDRGGRGRTEAFF.

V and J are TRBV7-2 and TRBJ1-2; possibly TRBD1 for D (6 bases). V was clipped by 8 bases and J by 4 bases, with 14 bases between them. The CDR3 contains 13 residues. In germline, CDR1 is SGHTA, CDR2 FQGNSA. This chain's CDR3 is CASGTRTAYGYTF. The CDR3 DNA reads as TGTGCCAGCGGGACGCGGACAGCCTATGGCTACACCTTC.

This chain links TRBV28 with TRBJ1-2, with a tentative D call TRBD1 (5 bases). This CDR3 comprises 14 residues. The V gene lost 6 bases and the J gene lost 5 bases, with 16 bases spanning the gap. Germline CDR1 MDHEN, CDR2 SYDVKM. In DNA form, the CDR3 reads TGTGCCAGCAGCCCCGGGCCCGGGGGGTATGGCTACACCTTC. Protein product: CASSPGPGGYGYTF.

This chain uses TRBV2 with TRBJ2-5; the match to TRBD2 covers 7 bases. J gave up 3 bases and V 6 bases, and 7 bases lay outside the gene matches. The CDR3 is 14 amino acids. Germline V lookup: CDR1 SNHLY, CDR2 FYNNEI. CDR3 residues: CASSPGRGEETQYF. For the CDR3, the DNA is TGTGCCAGCAGCCCTGGACGGGGGGAAGAGACCCAGTACTTC. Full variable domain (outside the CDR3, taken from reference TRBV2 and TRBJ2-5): EPEVTQTPSHQVTQMGQEVILRCVPISNHLYFYWYRQILGQKVEFLVSFYNNEISEKSEIFDDQFSVERPDGSNFTLKIRSTKLEDSAMYFCASSPGRGEETQYFGPGTRLLVL.

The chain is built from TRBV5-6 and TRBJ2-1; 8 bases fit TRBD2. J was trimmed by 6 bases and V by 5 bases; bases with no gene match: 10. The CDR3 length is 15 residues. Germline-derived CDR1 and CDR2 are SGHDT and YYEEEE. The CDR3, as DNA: TGTGCCAGCAGTCGCATAGCGGGACGTAGCAATGAGCAGTTCTTC. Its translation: CASSRIAGRSNEQFF.

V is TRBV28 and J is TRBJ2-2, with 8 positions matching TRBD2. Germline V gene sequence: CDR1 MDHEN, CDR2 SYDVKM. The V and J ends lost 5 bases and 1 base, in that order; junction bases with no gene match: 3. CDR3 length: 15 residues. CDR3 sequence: CASSPGGWNTGELFF. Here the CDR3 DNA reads TGTGCCAGCAGTCCGGGGGGGTGGAACACCGGGGAGCTGTTTTTT.

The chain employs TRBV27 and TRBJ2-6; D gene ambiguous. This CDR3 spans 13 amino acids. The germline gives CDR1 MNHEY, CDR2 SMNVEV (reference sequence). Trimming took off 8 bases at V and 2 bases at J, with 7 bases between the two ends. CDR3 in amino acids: CASRATGANVLTF. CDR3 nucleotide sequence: TGTGCCAGCCGTGCTACTGGGGCCAACGTCCTGACTTTC.

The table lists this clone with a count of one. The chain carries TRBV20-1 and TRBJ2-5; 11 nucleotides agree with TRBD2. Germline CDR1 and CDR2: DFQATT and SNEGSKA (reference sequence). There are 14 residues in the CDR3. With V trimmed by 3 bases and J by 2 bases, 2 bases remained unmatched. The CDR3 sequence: CSASIAGGQETQYF. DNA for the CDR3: TGCAGTGCTAGTATAGCGGGGGGGCAAGAGACCCAGTACTTC.

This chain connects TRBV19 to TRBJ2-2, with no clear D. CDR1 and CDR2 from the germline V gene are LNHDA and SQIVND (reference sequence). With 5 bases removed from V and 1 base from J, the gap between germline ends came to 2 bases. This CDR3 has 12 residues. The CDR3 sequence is CASSGNTGELFF. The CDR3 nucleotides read TGTGCCAGTAGTGGGAACACCGGGGAGCTGTTTTTT.

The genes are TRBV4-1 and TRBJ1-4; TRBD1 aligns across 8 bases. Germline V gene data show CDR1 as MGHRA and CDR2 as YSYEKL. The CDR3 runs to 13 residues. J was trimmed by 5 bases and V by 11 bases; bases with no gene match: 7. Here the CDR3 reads CAGSRGPNEKLFF. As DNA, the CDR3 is TGCGCCGGCTCCAGGGGGCCAAATGAAAAACTGTTTTTT.

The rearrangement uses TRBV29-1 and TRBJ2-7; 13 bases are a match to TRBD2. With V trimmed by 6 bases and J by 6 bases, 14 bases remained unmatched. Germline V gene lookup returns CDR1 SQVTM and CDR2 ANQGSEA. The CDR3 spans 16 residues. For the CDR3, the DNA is TGCAGCGTCATTCCCGGACTAGCGGGAGATCACGGCGAGCAGTACTTC. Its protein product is CSVIPGLAGDHGEQYF.

The CDR3 is CASRRQGAGELFF. CDR3 nucleotides: TGTGCCAGCAGAAGACAGGGGGCCGGGGAGCTGTTTTTT. V gene TRBV6-5 combines with J gene TRBJ2-2, with 9 bases identical to TRBD1. Germline CDR1 and CDR2: MNHEY and SVGAGI. There are 13 residues in the CDR3. The V and J ends lost 6 bases and 6 bases, in that order; junction bases with no gene match: 2.

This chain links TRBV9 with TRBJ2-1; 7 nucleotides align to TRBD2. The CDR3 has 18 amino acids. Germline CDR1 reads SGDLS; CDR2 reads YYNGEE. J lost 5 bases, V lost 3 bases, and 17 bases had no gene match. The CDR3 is CASSARISRGGRHNEQFF. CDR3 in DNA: TGTGCCAGCAGCGCGCGAATCTCAAGGGGCGGGAGACACAATGAGCAGTTCTTC.

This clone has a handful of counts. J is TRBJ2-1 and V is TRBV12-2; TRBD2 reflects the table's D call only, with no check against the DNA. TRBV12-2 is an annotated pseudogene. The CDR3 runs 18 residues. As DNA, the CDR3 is TGTGCAAGTCGTCAATCACCGGGACTAGCGGGAGTGAACTATGAGCAGTTCTTC. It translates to CASRQSPGLAGVNYEQFF.

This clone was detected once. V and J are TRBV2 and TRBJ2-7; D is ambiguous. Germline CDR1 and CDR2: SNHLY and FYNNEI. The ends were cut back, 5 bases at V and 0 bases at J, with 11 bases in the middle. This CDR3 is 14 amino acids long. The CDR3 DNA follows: TGTGCCAGCAGTCAGAAGCTCTCCTCCTACGAGCAGTACTTC. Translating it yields CASSQKLSSYEQYF.

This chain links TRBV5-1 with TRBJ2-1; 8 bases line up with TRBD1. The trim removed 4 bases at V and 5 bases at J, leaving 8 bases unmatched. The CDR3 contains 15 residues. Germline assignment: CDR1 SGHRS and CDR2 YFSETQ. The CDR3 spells CASSRSPGQDNEQFF. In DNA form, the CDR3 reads TGCGCCAGCAGCCGGAGCCCGGGACAGGACAATGAGCAGTTCTTC. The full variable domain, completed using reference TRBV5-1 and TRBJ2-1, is KAGVTQTPRYLIKTRGQQVTLSCSPISGHRSVSWYQQTPGQGLQFLFEYFSETQRNKGNFPGRFSGRQFSNSRSEMNVSTLELGDSALYLCASSRSPGQDNEQFFGPGTRLTVL.

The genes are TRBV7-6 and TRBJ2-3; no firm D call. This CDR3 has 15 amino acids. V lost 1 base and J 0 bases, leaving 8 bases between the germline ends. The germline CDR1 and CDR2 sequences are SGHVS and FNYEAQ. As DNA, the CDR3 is TGTGCCAGCAGCTTAGATCACGCCAGCACAGATACGCAGTATTTT. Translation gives CASSLDHASTDTQYF.

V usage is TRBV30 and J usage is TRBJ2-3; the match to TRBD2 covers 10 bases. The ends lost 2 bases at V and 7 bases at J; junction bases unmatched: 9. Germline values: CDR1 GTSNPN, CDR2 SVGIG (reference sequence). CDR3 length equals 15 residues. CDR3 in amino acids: CAWSWGTSARYTQYF. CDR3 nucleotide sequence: TGTGCCTGGAGTTGGGGGACTAGCGCGAGGTATACGCAGTATTTT.

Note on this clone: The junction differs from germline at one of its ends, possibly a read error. CDR3 amino acids: CASSQSPGRVF. CDR3 nucleotides: TGCGCCAGCAGTCAATCACCGGGTAGGGTCTTC. The chain recombines TRBV23-1 with TRBJ2-1; D ambiguous. TRBV23-1 is an ORF for which the function is uncertain. The CDR3 totals 11 residues.

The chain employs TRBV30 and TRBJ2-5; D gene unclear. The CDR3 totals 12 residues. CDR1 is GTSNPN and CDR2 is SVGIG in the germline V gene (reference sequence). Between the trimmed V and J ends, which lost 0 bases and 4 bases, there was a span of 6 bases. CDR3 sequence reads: CAWSVNVETQYF. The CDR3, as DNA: TGTGCCTGGAGTGTAAATGTAGAGACCCAGTACTTC.

The CDR3 sequence: CASSWGQANTEAFF. The DNA of the CDR3 is TGCGCCAGCAGCTGGGGACAGGCGAACACTGAAGCTTTCTTT. This chain connects TRBV5-1 to TRBJ1-1; 8 nucleotides align to TRBD1. CDR3 length: 14 residues. V was clipped by 3 bases and J by 1 base; unmatched bases: 2. Germline V CDR1 and CDR2: SGHRS, YFSETQ.

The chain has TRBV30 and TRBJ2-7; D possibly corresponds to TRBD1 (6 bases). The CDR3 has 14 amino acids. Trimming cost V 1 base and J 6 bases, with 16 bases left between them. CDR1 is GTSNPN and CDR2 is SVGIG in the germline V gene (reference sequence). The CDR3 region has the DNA TGTGCCTGGAGTGACGGACAGCCCAGCCCCGAGCAGTACTTC. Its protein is CAWSDGQPSPEQYF.

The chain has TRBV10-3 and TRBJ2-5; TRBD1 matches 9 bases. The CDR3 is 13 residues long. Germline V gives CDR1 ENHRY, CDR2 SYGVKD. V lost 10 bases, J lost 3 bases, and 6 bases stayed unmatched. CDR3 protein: CASWTGEKETQYF. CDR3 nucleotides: TGTGCCAGTTGGACAGGGGAGAAAGAGACCCAGTACTTC.

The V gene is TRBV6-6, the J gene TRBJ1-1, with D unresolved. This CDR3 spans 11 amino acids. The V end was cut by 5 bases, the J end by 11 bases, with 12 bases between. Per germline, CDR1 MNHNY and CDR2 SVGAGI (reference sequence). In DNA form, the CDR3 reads TGTGCCAGCAGTCGAGAGACTCGTGCTTTCTTT. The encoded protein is CASSRETRAFF.